These T cell receptor beta chains were read from a single sample in a study of T cell changes during pregnancy in multiple sclerosis. TCRdb's copy holds only in-frame clones and misses some; the assay was immunoSEQ multiplex PCR. Of approximately 50,000 clones listed, roughly nine tenths are singletons. The material was CD4+ T cells from peripheral blood mononuclear cells, obtained after pregnancy. The receptor set was obtained from a female donor with multiple sclerosis, enrolled in a pregnancy study. Each CDR3 is given with its conserved first and last residue. A D gene is named only where the DNA matches it firmly. Size values are once, few and many counts, or a class for expanded clones, and some rows have none.

J gene: TRBJ2-6; clone size: .; D gene: .; V gene: TRBV1; CDR3 DNA: TGCACCAGCAGCCAAAACTTCCCAACGGGGGCCAACGTCCTGACTTTC; CDR3 protein: CTSSQNFPTGANVLTF
J gene: TRBJ2-7; clone size: .; D gene: .; V gene: TRBV4-1; CDR3 DNA: TGCGCCAGCAGTCGGGCCGGAACTACAGGATACGAGCAGTACTTC; CDR3 protein: CASSRAGTTGYEQYF
J gene: TRBJ1-1; clone size: .; D gene: .; V gene: TRBV5-6; CDR3 DNA: TGTGCCAGCAGCTTGACAGGGCCAGGGACTGAAGCTTTCTTT; CDR3 protein: CASSLTGPGTEAFF
J gene: TRBJ2-7; clone size: .; D gene: .; V gene: TRBV18; CDR3 DNA: TGTGCCAGCTCACCCGGGACAACGACCTACGAGCAGTACTTC; CDR3 protein: CASSPGTTTYEQYF
J gene: TRBJ2-1; clone size: .; D gene: TRBD1; V gene: TRBV5-1; CDR3 DNA: TGCGCCAGCAGCCTCCGGGACAGGTACAATGAGCAGTTCTTC; CDR3 protein: CASSLRDRYNEQFF
J gene: TRBJ2-3; clone size: .; D gene: TRBD2; V gene: TRBV27; CDR3 DNA: TGTGCCAGCAGCGCGGGACTACGCACAGATACGCAGTATTTT; CDR3 protein: CASSAGLRTDTQYF
J gene: TRBJ2-7; clone size: .; D gene: .; V gene: TRBV25-1; CDR3 DNA: TGTGCCAGCAGTGAACATGGGGGGTCGAGGGAGCAGTACTTC; CDR3 protein: CASSEHGGSREQYF
J gene: TRBJ2-7; clone size: .; D gene: .; V gene: TRBV9; CDR3 DNA: TGTGCCAGCAGCGTAGAAGGGGTGAGCGAGCAGTACTTC; CDR3 protein: CASSVEGVSEQYF
J gene: TRBJ1-1; clone size: few; D gene: .; V gene: TRBV6-5; CDR3 DNA: TGTGCCAGCTTCAGGAACACTGAAGCTTTCTTT; CDR3 protein: CASFRNTEAFF
J gene: TRBJ2-3; clone size: .; D gene: TRBD2; V gene: TRBV10-2; CDR3 DNA: TGCGCCAGCAATAGCGGGAGGGTCGCAGATACGCAGTATTTT; CDR3 protein: CASNSGRVADTQYF
J gene: TRBJ2-7; clone size: .; D gene: TRBD1; V gene: TRBV5-1; CDR3 DNA: TGCGCCAGCAGCTCGAGCGGGACAGGGAGAGAGCAGTACTTC; CDR3 protein: CASSSSGTGREQYF
J gene: TRBJ2-1; clone size: .; D gene: TRBD2; V gene: TRBV28; CDR3 DNA: TGTGCCAGCAGTTTCGAAGCGGGAGGGCCTTCCTACAATGAGCAGTTCTTC; CDR3 protein: CASSFEAGGPSYNEQFF
J gene: TRBJ1-2; clone size: once; D gene: .; V gene: TRBV7-2; CDR3 DNA: TGTGCCAGCAGCTTAGTTTGGGGGGAAGCTAACTATGGCTACACCTTC; CDR3 protein: CASSLVWGEANYGYTF
J gene: TRBJ2-6; clone size: .; D gene: .; V gene: TRBV18; CDR3 DNA: TGTGCCAGCTCACCAAAGAGCTCTGGGGCCAACGTCCTGACTTTC; CDR3 protein: CASSPKSSGANVLTF
J gene: TRBJ1-1; clone size: .; D gene: TRBD1; V gene: TRBV27; CDR3 DNA: TGTGCCAGCAGTTTAAGACAGGGGGCGGGAGGAACTGAAGCTTTCTTT; CDR3 protein: CASSLRQGAGGTEAFF
J gene: TRBJ1-1; clone size: .; D gene: .; V gene: TRBV19; CDR3 DNA: TGTGCCAGTAGCCCCAGGGGTGGCAGGAGCGCTGAAGCTTTCTTT; CDR3 protein: CASSPRGGRSAEAFF
J gene: TRBJ1-2; clone size: .; D gene: TRBD1; V gene: TRBV5-8; CDR3 DNA: TGTGCCAGCAGCTACACCGGGACAGGAAACTATGGCTACACCTTC; CDR3 protein: CASSYTGTGNYGYTF
J gene: TRBJ2-2; clone size: .; D gene: TRBD1; V gene: TRBV7-2; CDR3 DNA: TGTGCCAGCAGCTTGAGCACAGGGGGTGCCGGGGAGCTGTTTTTT; CDR3 protein: CASSLSTGGAGELFF
J gene: TRBJ2-7; clone size: .; D gene: TRBD1; V gene: TRBV5-1; CDR3 DNA: TGCGCCAGCAGCCCAGGACAGGGGATCGCCTACGAGCAGTACTTC; CDR3 protein: CASSPGQGIAYEQYF
J gene: TRBJ2-7; clone size: .; D gene: TRBD1; V gene: TRBV29-1; CDR3 DNA: TGCAGCGGAACCGGGACAGGGGTCTCCGAGCAGTACTTC; CDR3 protein: CSGTGTGVSEQYF
J gene: TRBJ1-2; clone size: .; D gene: .; V gene: TRBV4-1; CDR3 DNA: TGCGCCAGCAGCCACCCGACAGGATACTCTAGTGGCAACTATGGCTACACCTTC; CDR3 protein: CASSHPTGYSSGNYGYTF
J gene: TRBJ1-3; clone size: .; D gene: TRBD1; V gene: TRBV5-5; CDR3 DNA: TGTGCCAGCAGCGCGGGACAGAAAAACACCATATATTTT; CDR3 protein: CASSAGQKNTIYF
J gene: TRBJ1-1; clone size: .; D gene: .; V gene: TRBV6-1; CDR3 DNA: TGTGCCAGCAGGGGGGCGGGGGCAGGGGAATCTGAAGCTTTCTTT; CDR3 protein: CASRGAGAGESEAFF
J gene: TRBJ2-3; clone size: .; D gene: .; V gene: TRBV14; CDR3 DNA: TGTGCCAGCAGCCAAGGTCGGGGTCCGGGCACAGATACGCAGTATTTT; CDR3 protein: CASSQGRGPGTDTQYF
J gene: TRBJ1-1; clone size: .; D gene: TRBD1; V gene: TRBV6-1; CDR3 DNA: TGTGCCAGCACCGATTGGTCAGGGGGCTTCACTGAAGCTTTCTTT; CDR3 protein: CASTDWSGGFTEAFF
J gene: TRBJ2-3; clone size: .; D gene: TRBD2; V gene: TRBV9; CDR3 DNA: TGTGCCAGCAGCACAGCGGGACTCACAGATACGCAGTATTTT; CDR3 protein: CASSTAGLTDTQYF
J gene: TRBJ2-3; clone size: .; D gene: .; V gene: TRBV5-1; CDR3 DNA: TGCGCCAGCAGCTTGGCTTTAGCCCCCACAGATACGCAGTATTTT; CDR3 protein: CASSLALAPTDTQYF
J gene: TRBJ1-3; clone size: once; D gene: .; V gene: TRBV9; CDR3 DNA: TGTGCCAGCAGCGGCCAGGGTGTAGGTGGAAACACCATATATTTT; CDR3 protein: CASSGQGVGGNTIYF
J gene: TRBJ1-2; clone size: .; D gene: TRBD1; V gene: TRBV7-2; CDR3 DNA: TGTGCCAGCAGCTTAGAAGGGGGCAAGGGGGGCACCTTC; CDR3 protein: CASSLEGGKGGTF
J gene: TRBJ2-3; clone size: .; D gene: TRBD2; V gene: TRBV4-2; CDR3 DNA: TGTGCCAGCAGCCAAGCAGCGACTAGCGGGAGTACAGATACGCAGTATTTT; CDR3 protein: CASSQAATSGSTDTQYF
J gene: TRBJ1-2; clone size: .; D gene: TRBD1; V gene: TRBV30; CDR3 DNA: TGTGCCTGGAGTTATCCAGGGGGCAATGGCTACACCTTC; CDR3 protein: CAWSYPGGNGYTF
J gene: TRBJ2-3; clone size: .; D gene: TRBD1; V gene: TRBV5-1; CDR3 DNA: TGCGCCAGCAGCACCCGGACAGGGGGTAGAGATACGCAGTATTTT; CDR3 protein: CASSTRTGGRDTQYF
J gene: TRBJ1-2; clone size: .; D gene: .; V gene: TRBV19; CDR3 DNA: TGTGCCAGTACAAAGCCCGGAGATCCTCTCGCCTATGGCTACACCTTC; CDR3 protein: CASTKPGDPLAYGYTF
J gene: TRBJ2-5; clone size: .; D gene: .; V gene: TRBV5-4; CDR3 DNA: TGTGCCAGCAGCCGCTCTTGGGGGCAGGGACAAGAGACCCAGTACTTC; CDR3 protein: CASSRSWGQGQETQYF
J gene: TRBJ2-3; clone size: once; D gene: TRBD2; V gene: TRBV7-2; CDR3 DNA: TGTGCCAGCAGCTTCCTTCCGACTAGCGGGAGGTCAGATACGCAGTATTTT; CDR3 protein: CASSFLPTSGRSDTQYF
J gene: TRBJ1-5; clone size: few; D gene: .; V gene: TRBV2; CDR3 DNA: TGTGCCAGCAGTGGAGGGCAGTTCGGCCAGCCCCAGCATTTT; CDR3 protein: CASSGGQFGQPQHF
J gene: TRBJ1-3; clone size: .; D gene: .; V gene: TRBV13; CDR3 DNA: TGTGCCAGCAGCTTAGCCAGGCGAGGAAACACCATATATTTT; CDR3 protein: CASSLARRGNTIYF
J gene: TRBJ2-7; clone size: .; D gene: TRBD1; V gene: TRBV5-1; CDR3 DNA: TGCGCCAGCAGCTCTGATAGGGGGCTCAGATACGAGCAGTACTTC; CDR3 protein: CASSSDRGLRYEQYF
J gene: TRBJ2-1; clone size: .; D gene: .; V gene: TRBV4-1; CDR3 DNA: TGCGCCAGCAGCCAAGAAGAAGGAGGGCCGAGGAATGAGCAGTTCTTC; CDR3 protein: CASSQEEGGPRNEQFF
J gene: TRBJ2-1; clone size: .; D gene: TRBD2; V gene: TRBV27; CDR3 DNA: TGTGCCAGCAGTACCTCGGGACTAGCGGGAGTTATAAATGAGCAGTTCTTC; CDR3 protein: CASSTSGLAGVINEQFF
J gene: TRBJ2-3; clone size: once; D gene: TRBD2; V gene: TRBV5-1; CDR3 DNA: TGCGCCAGCAGCTTGGCCGGGACTAGCGGTAGCACAGATACGCAGTATTTT; CDR3 protein: CASSLAGTSGSTDTQYF
J gene: TRBJ2-7; clone size: .; D gene: TRBD1; V gene: TRBV2; CDR3 DNA: TGTGCCAGCAGATTACAGGGGGCCGGGGAGCAGTACTTC; CDR3 protein: CASRLQGAGEQYF
J gene: TRBJ1-1; clone size: .; D gene: .; V gene: TRBV27; CDR3 DNA: TGTGCCAGCAGCTCCCCAATTCAGGGGCTAAGGAACACTGAAGCTTTCTTT; CDR3 protein: CASSSPIQGLRNTEAFF
J gene: TRBJ2-2; clone size: once; D gene: .; V gene: TRBV9; CDR3 DNA: TGTGCCAGCAGCTTCCGGACCACGACGAGGGACACCGGGGAGCTGTTTTTT; CDR3 protein: CASSFRTTTRDTGELFF
J gene: TRBJ2-1; clone size: .; D gene: TRBD1; V gene: TRBV6-5; CDR3 DNA: TGTGCCAGCAGTTACTTCGCCGGGACAGGGAGCGGTGAGCAGTTCTTC; CDR3 protein: CASSYFAGTGSGEQFF
J gene: TRBJ2-7; clone size: .; D gene: TRBD1; V gene: TRBV27; CDR3 DNA: TGTGCCAGCAGTGAACAGGGGACCTCTAGCTCCTACGAGCAGTACTTC; CDR3 protein: CASSEQGTSSSYEQYF
J gene: TRBJ2-2; clone size: .; D gene: .; V gene: TRBV7-3; CDR3 DNA: TGTGCCAGCAGCTTAGATAGGGGCGACACCGGGGAGCTGTTTTTT; CDR3 protein: CASSLDRGDTGELFF
J gene: TRBJ2-7; clone size: .; D gene: TRBD1; V gene: TRBV5-1; CDR3 DNA: TGCGCCAGCAGCCATGGGACAGCCTCCTACGAGCAGTACTTC; CDR3 protein: CASSHGTASYEQYF
J gene: TRBJ2-7; clone size: .; D gene: TRBD2; V gene: TRBV19; CDR3 DNA: TGTGCCAGCTCGACCGGGACTAGCTACGAGCAGTACTTC; CDR3 protein: CASSTGTSYEQYF